This TCR beta chain originates from a study of cytomegalovirus exposure and HLA in healthy donors. Study observations and caveats: In a later analysis, across HLA loci, associated TCR counts were highest for DRB1, lowest for HLA-C. Later analysis suggested most CMV-associated TCR beta chains were HLA-restricted.

This CDR3 is built from 17 residues. The V gene end was trimmed by 2 bases and the J gene end by 2 bases; junction bases not matched to a gene: 7. The germline V gene encodes CDR1 SGHVS and CDR2 FQNEAQ. The primer mix had 60 Vbeta and 13 Jbeta primers. Sequencing was performed with immunoSEQ multiplex PCR; in TCRdb, only in-frame clones are kept and a portion is missing. The sample shows tens of thousands of clones, around 68% of them seen only once. A single count supports this clone. Its cognate antigen is unknown. V is TRBV7-8 and J is TRBJ1-5; TRBD1 matches at 9 bases. This sequence was found in a man aged 50-60 years in good health and CMV-seropositive. The sequencing sample was made of PBMCs. The DNA for the CDR3 is TGTGCCAGCAGCTTAACTACAGGGGGCTCCCGCAATCAGCCCCAGCATTTT. Translated, it gives CASSLTTGGSRNQPQHF.